The 29 T cell receptor beta chains reported below all come from one sample, sequenced in a study of T-cell memory formation after mild COVID-19. TCRdb used MiXCR to reprocess the 5' RACE reads, holding one entry per CDR3 protein. This table holds almost 350,000 distinct CDR3 sequences, more than 20% found once. The specimen was PBMCs or a T cell subset sorted from them (not recorded which). The origin of the receptors is a man aged 18 to 35 who had mild COVID-19 (a few samples of this study predate the infection). Cell type and time point are not known.

The rearrangement uses TRBV3-1 and TRBJ1-2; D gene unclear. Trimming removed 2 bases from V and 6 bases from J, with 10 bases in between. CDR1 and CDR2 (germline): LGHDT, YNNKEL (reference sequence). The CDR3 totals 13 residues. In nucleotides, the CDR3 is TGTGCCAGCAGCCAATGGGATGTCGATGGCTACACCTTC. It encodes CASSQWDVDGYTF. The entire variable domain, with the rest obtained from reference TRBV3-1 and TRBJ1-2, is as follows: DTAVSQTPKYLVTQMGNDKSIKCEQNLGHDTMYWYKQDSKKFLKIMFSYNNKELIINETVPNRFSPKSPDKAHLNLHINSLELGDSAVYFCASSQWDVDGYTFGSGTRLTVV.

In its sample, this clonotype was seen a few times. The chain uses TRBV5-5 and TRBJ2-3; D assignment may be TRBD1 or TRBD2 (5 bases each). Trimming removed 3 bases at V and 2 bases at J, with 13 bases between. Germline CDR1 SGHKS, CDR2 YYEKEE (reference sequence). The CDR3 sequence is 15 residues long. CDR3 region: CASSWDPLFTDTQYF. Here the CDR3 DNA reads TGTGCCAGCAGCTGGGACCCCCTCTTCACAGATACGCAGTATTTT.

This clonotype has only a few counts. CDR3 DNA: TGTGCCAGCAGTGACCGGACAGGGCGTGTAGGGACAGATACGCAGTATTTT. Translated, it gives CASSDRTGRVGTDTQYF. The chain carries TRBV25-1 and TRBJ2-3; TRBD1 matches 8 bases. V trimming: 3 bases; J trimming: 3 bases; junction bases outside the gene matches: 11. The CDR3 sequence is 17 residues long. Germline CDR1 reads MGHDK; CDR2 reads SYGVNS.

This rearrangement joins TRBV9 to TRBJ1-3, with 10 bases lining up with TRBD1. This CDR3 comprises 17 residues. CDR1 and CDR2 (germline): SGDLS, YYNGEE. V was pared by 1 base and J by 1 base, with 5 bases of the junction left unmatched. The CDR3 here is CASSVSGTGVSGNTIYF. CDR3 in DNA: TGTGCCAGCAGCGTATCGGGGACAGGGGTTTCTGGAAACACCATATATTTT.

This chain connects TRBV4-3 to TRBJ2-1, with D hard to call. The CDR3 sequence is 16 residues long. In germline, CDR1 is LGHNA, CDR2 YSLEER. V was clipped by 0 bases and J by 0 bases, with 9 bases between them. The CDR3 DNA follows: TGCGCCAGCAGCCAAGATCCCGATAGCTCCTACAATGAGCAGTTCTTC. Protein sequence: CASSQDPDSSYNEQFF.

This clonotype was counted between two and nine times. The chain links TRBV5-1 to TRBJ1-1; 8 nucleotides match TRBD1. J lost 4 bases, V lost 4 bases, and 6 bases had no gene match. Germline V lookup: CDR1 SGHRS, CDR2 YFSETQ. This CDR3 spans 14 amino acids. The CDR3 loop reads CASSATGGATEAFF. CDR3 nucleotide sequence: TGCGCCAGCAGCGCTACAGGGGGGGCCACTGAAGCTTTCTTT.

This clonotype has a handful of counts. The chain is built from TRBV2 and TRBJ2-1; D is perhaps TRBD1 (5 bases). The CDR3 is 13 amino acids. V shed 3 bases and J shed 9 bases, with 12 bases lying between them. Germline V gene lookup returns CDR1 SNHLY and CDR2 FYNNEI. The CDR3 is CASSEYSQGEQFF. CDR3 nucleotides: TGTGCCAGCAGTGAGTACTCGCAGGGTGAGCAGTTCTTC.

This sequence joins TRBV27 and TRBJ2-2; possibly TRBD2 for D (6 bases). This CDR3 is 12 amino acids long. Germline values: CDR1 MNHEY, CDR2 SMNVEV (reference sequence). Trimming pared 4 bases from V and 6 bases from J, leaving 6 bases between. In DNA, the CDR3 is TGTGCCAGCAGTTGGGGGGCCGGGGAGCTGTTTTTT. Translating gives CASSWGAGELFF.

This clonotype was seen ten or more times. This chain links TRBV7-9 with TRBJ1-5; 8 bases are shared with TRBD1. The CDR3 is made up of 14 amino acids. Germline CDR1 and CDR2: SEHNR and FQNEAQ (reference sequence). V was clipped by 3 bases and J by 5 bases; unmatched bases: 3. The CDR3 spells CASSFGQGHQPQHF. CDR3 nucleotide sequence: TGTGCCAGCAGCTTCGGACAGGGCCATCAGCCCCAGCATTTT. Full variable domain (rest looked up from reference TRBV7-9 and TRBJ1-5): DTGVSQNPRHKITKRGQNVTFRCDPISEHNRLYWYRQTLGQGPEFLTYFQNEAQLEKSRLLSDRFSAERPKGSFSTLEIQRTEQGDSAMYLCASSFGQGHQPQHFGDGTRLSIL.

This clonotype occurred a few times. The rearrangement uses TRBV5-5 and TRBJ2-5; perhaps TRBD2 as D (7 bases). From germline, CDR1 is SGHKS and CDR2 YYEKEE (reference sequence). This CDR3 has 15 residues. Between the trimmed V and J ends, which lost 4 bases and 6 bases, there was a span of 19 bases. This CDR3 reads CASSQPGGGAKTQYF. CDR3 bases: TGTGCCAGCAGCCAACCCGGAGGGGGGGCGAAGACCCAGTACTTC.

This chain connects TRBV10-3 to TRBJ2-1; 7 nucleotides align to TRBD2. Germline CDR1 reads ENHRY; CDR2 reads SYGVKD. CDR3 length equals 16 residues. J gave up 0 bases and V 8 bases, and 10 bases lay outside the gene matches. The CDR3: CAIEGRAGSSYNEQFF. The CDR3 DNA reads TGTGCCATCGAGGGGAGGGCGGGGAGCTCCTACAATGAGCAGTTCTTC.

This clonotype occurred a few times. In DNA form, the CDR3 reads TGTGCCAGCAGTTCCTCGAGCTCCTACAATGAGCAGTTCTTC. Its protein product is CASSSSSSYNEQFF. The chain links TRBV27 to TRBJ2-1; D is ambiguous. This CDR3 spans 14 amino acids. The germline V gene has CDR1 MNHEY and CDR2 SMNVEV (reference sequence). The ends were cut back, 4 bases at V and 0 bases at J, with 7 bases in the middle.

V gene TRBV21-1 combines with J gene TRBJ2-7; TRBD1, the D gene given by the table, was not confirmed from the DNA. TRBV21-1 is a known pseudogene. This CDR3 has 14 residues. CDR3 loop: CASSKAGQFYEQYV. For the CDR3, the DNA is TGTGCCAGCAGCAAAGCCGGACAGTTCTACGAGCAGTACGTC.

This clonotype has just a few counts. The chain carries TRBV7-9 and TRBJ2-5; the D gene is possibly TRBD2 (5 bases). The V and J ends lost 6 bases and 1 base respectively, with 15 bases between them. The CDR3 totals 15 residues. Germline V lookup: CDR1 SEHNR, CDR2 FQNEAQ (reference sequence). DNA for the CDR3: TGTGCCAGCAGTCGTACAGCGGCGCCCCAAGAGACCCAGTACTTC. Translation gives CASSRTAAPQETQYF.

Many counts were recorded for this clonotype. The V and J genes are TRBV4-2 and TRBJ1-5; D call uncertain. Per the germline V gene, CDR1 is LGHNA and CDR2 is YNFKEQ. This CDR3 is built from 13 residues. Trimming shortened V by 5 bases and J by 1 base, and 6 bases separated the two germline ends. The CDR3 reads CASSRASNQPQHF. DNA for the CDR3: TGTGCCAGCAGCAGGGCGAGCAATCAGCCCCAGCATTTT.

The chain has TRBV18 and TRBJ2-2; 7 positions match TRBD2. The J segment lost 0 bases and the V segment lost 5 bases, leaving 6 bases of the junction unmatched. Germline lookup yields CDR1 KGHSH and CDR2 LQKENI. The CDR3 sequence is 16 residues long. The chain's CDR3 is CASSSSGTTNTGELFF. CDR3 sequence (DNA): TGTGCCAGCTCAAGCAGCGGGACGACGAACACCGGGGAGCTGTTTTTT.

This clonotype was seen a few times. V and J are TRBV24-1 and TRBJ2-4, with TRBD1 matching over 7 bases. The V and J ends lost 4 bases and 8 bases, in that order; junction bases with no gene match: 4. CDR3 length: 13 amino acids. Germline V gene data show CDR1 as KGHDR and CDR2 as SFDVKD. The DNA of the CDR3 is TGTGCCACCAGTGACCAACAGGGGTACATTCAGTACTTC. The encoded protein is CATSDQQGYIQYF.

This clonotype came up a few times. CDR3 region: CASSRVGGPVEAFF. The CDR3 DNA is TGTGCCAGCAGCCGGGTGGGCGGACCCGTTGAAGCTTTCTTT. The chain links TRBV3-1 to TRBJ1-1; D unresolved. Between the trimmed V and J ends, which lost 4 bases and 7 bases, there was a span of 16 bases. CDR3 length: 14 amino acids. Germline CDR1 and CDR2: LGHDT and YNNKEL (reference sequence). The full variable domain, rest sourced from reference TRBV3-1 and TRBJ1-1, is DTAVSQTPKYLVTQMGNDKSIKCEQNLGHDTMYWYKQDSKKFLKIMFSYNNKELIINETVPNRFSPKSPDKAHLNLHINSLELGDSAVYFCASSRVGGPVEAFFGQGTRLTVV.

This clonotype was observed a few times. The rearrangement joins TRBV10-2 to TRBJ2-2; D is uncertain. The CDR3 totals 14 residues. In germline, CDR1 is WSHSY, CDR2 SAAADI. Trimming removed 6 bases at V and 1 base at J, with 9 bases between. CDR3 in amino acids: CASRGTMNTGELFF. CDR3 nucleotides: TGCGCCAGCAGAGGAACGATGAACACCGGGGAGCTGTTTTTT.

This clonotype came up a few times. The genes are TRBV5-1 and TRBJ2-4, with 11 bases fitting TRBD1. J gave up 8 bases and V 4 bases, and 14 bases lay outside the gene matches. The CDR3 extends over 17 amino acids. Per the germline V gene, CDR1 is SGHRS and CDR2 is YFSETQ. The CDR3 DNA follows: TGCGCCAGCAGCCCTGGACAGGGGGCGCGAGTTTTAGACATTCAGTACTTC. Encoded protein: CASSPGQGARVLDIQYF.

This clonotype was counted only a few times. This chain connects TRBV3-1 to TRBJ1-2; D possibly corresponds to TRBD1 (5 bases). V dropped 7 bases and J dropped 1 base, with 7 bases sitting between them. The CDR3 is 12 amino acids. Germline V gene lookup returns CDR1 LGHDT and CDR2 YNNKEL (reference sequence). For the CDR3, the DNA is TGTGCCAGCACCCAGGGTAACTATGGCTACACCTTC. It specifies CASTQGNYGYTF.

This clonotype was seen a few times. This chain connects TRBV5-1 to TRBJ1-2; D unresolved. The CDR3 sequence is 11 residues long. Germline V gives CDR1 SGHRS, CDR2 YFSETQ. The V end lost 2 bases, the J end lost 9 bases, and 8 bases lay between the germline ends. The CDR3 DNA reads TGCGCCAGCAGCTTCTCTGACAGCTACACCTTC. Its protein is CASSFSDSYTF.

The chain combines TRBV6-5 with TRBJ2-1; TRBD2 matches at 9 bases. The CDR3 totals 16 residues. V was clipped by 4 bases and J by 4 bases; unmatched bases: 8. In germline, CDR1 is MNHEY, CDR2 SVGAGI. The CDR3 protein is CASSSSGLAIYNEQFF. CDR3 nucleotide sequence: TGTGCCAGCAGTTCCTCGGGACTAGCAATTTACAATGAGCAGTTCTTC.

CDR3 residues: CASSPERDQPQHF. The CDR3 coding sequence is TGCGCCAGCAGCCCCGAGAGGGATCAGCCCCAGCATTTT. This chain links TRBV10-2 with TRBJ1-5; D ambiguous. V was cut by 6 bases and J by 5 bases, with 11 bases left in between. CDR1 is WSHSY and CDR2 is SAAADI in the germline V gene. CDR3 length: 13 residues.

The gene calls are TRBV6-6 and TRBJ2-3, with D unclear. There are 13 residues in the CDR3. V was cut by 2 bases and J by 6 bases, with 9 bases left in between. CDR1 MNHNY and CDR2 SVGAGI come from the germline V gene (reference sequence). The CDR3 DNA reads TGTGCCAGCAGTTACCATATCTCGGATACGCAGTATTTT. Translated, it gives CASSYHISDTQYF.

This clonotype was found a few times. The CDR3 DNA is TGTGCCAGCAGCTTAGGACGGGGCGGAAGCACTGAAGCTTTCTTT. This translates into CASSLGRGGSTEAFF. The chain combines TRBV7-9 with TRBJ1-1; D is possibly TRBD1 (5 bases). CDR3 length equals 15 residues. Trimming removed 1 base at V and 4 bases at J, with 13 bases between. Germline assignment: CDR1 SEHNR and CDR2 FQNEAQ (reference sequence).

The DNA of the CDR3 is TGCGCCAGCAGTGACCCCTCACGGGGAGATACGCAGTATTTT. Protein sequence: CASSDPSRGDTQYF. The chain is built from TRBV10-1 and TRBJ2-3; maybe TRBD2 (5 bases). The CDR3 covers 14 residues. V was cut by 3 bases and J by 5 bases, with 12 bases left in between. The germline V gene has CDR1 WNHNN and CDR2 SYGVQD (reference sequence).

This clonotype was found a few times. The rearrangement joins TRBV23-1 to TRBJ2-7; 7 bases line up with TRBD1. TRBV23-1 is sorted into the ORF group, with uncertain function. The J segment lost 9 bases and the V segment lost 7 bases, leaving 9 bases of the junction unmatched. The CDR3 length is 12 residues. CDR3 sequence reads: CASKRGPKVQYV. The CDR3 coding sequence is TGCGCCAGCAAAAGGGGGCCCAAGGTGCAGTACGTC.

The chain joins TRBV6-4 to TRBJ2-1, with D unresolved. The CDR3 loop spans 14 amino acids. V was shortened by 6 bases and J by 9 bases, with 18 bases between the two germline ends. Germline V lookup: CDR1 MRHNA, CDR2 SNTAGT. The CDR3 region has the DNA TGTGCCAGCAGCCCGTCCCGGGCGTTCGGTGAGCAGTTCTTC. It translates to CASSPSRAFGEQFF.